This T cell receptor (beta chain) appears in the sequencing data of a study of human T cells and chemical hapten exposure. One entry per CDR3 protein, called by TCRdb with MiXCR from the RACE reads. The data hold some 200,000 distinct CDR3 sequences, with around 20% observed a single time. The time point here: patch test 1, 2 weeks after DPC sensitization. Noted treatment: therapeutic diphenylcyclopropenone sensitization with weekly scalp DPC. Blood draws came first, before each patch test. This TCR was sampled from a woman in her forties or fifties with alopecia areata. Some clones in this sample may be carry-over from other donors' samples. The specimen comprised whole blood, sampled in connection with sensitization to the hapten diphenylcyclopropenone (DPC).

The CDR3 DNA is TGCAGTGCTAGAGATAAAGCCCACGAGCAGTACTTC. Encoded protein: CSARDKAHEQYF. This rearrangement joins TRBV20-1 to TRBJ2-7, with D hard to call. The V end lost 0 bases, the J end lost 5 bases, and 8 bases lay between the germline ends. The CDR3 extends over 12 amino acids. CDR1 is DFQATT, CDR2 SNEGSKA, per germline (reference sequence).